The following is a T cell receptor beta chain sequence with its context. The antigen this receptor binds is unknown. The sample holds no much larger clone one base away, and base qualities are not on file. The sample belongs to a study of glioma-infiltrating T cells after dendritic cell vaccination (dated by TCRdb to about 2016). At the level of the whole study: Of the 15 glioblastoma patients in the cohort, all drawn from Phase I and II dendritic cell vaccination trials, 9 were newly diagnosed and 6 had recurrent disease. Between about 2002 and 2013, the patients were given dendritic cell vaccination pulsed with autologous tumor lysate. The vaccine was prepared from monocyte-derived dendritic cells that were cultured for seven days with IL-4 and GM-CSF and then pulsed overnight with autologous tumor lysate. Three intradermal dendritic cell vaccine injections were administered to patients at biweekly intervals in the arm below the axilla. In glioblastoma patients vaccinated with dendritic cells, deep sequencing of TCR beta CDR3 regions served to measure the amount of tumor-infiltrating lymphocytes and to compare repertoires between tumor and blood. Survival after dendritic cell vaccination was correlated with TCR sequencing metrics, including TIL content and tumor-blood repertoire overlap.

Per the germline V gene, SGHRS is the CDR1 and YFSETQ is the CDR2. From its cysteine to its phenylalanine, the CDR3 spans 13 amino acids. Just the 39-base CDR3 DNA is kept, in frame starting at base 1. V was cut back by 2 bases and J by 5 bases, leaving a gap of 11 bases between them. TCRB CDR3 regions were amplified from 2 ug genomic DNA, or all available DNA if less, using the immunoSEQ assay. Multiplex PCR used 60 forward primers for TCR V beta segments and 13 reverse primers for J beta segments. To estimate reads per starting template, synthetic control templates were spiked into each sample at limiting dilution. The Illumina HiSeq System generated 87 bp sequencing reads. As for how the authors treated the data: PCR and sequencing errors were removed by a nearest neighbor algorithm that merged closely related sequences. TCR overlap was measured as the percentage of unique tumor TCR beta sequences also present in the same patient's peripheral blood. TCRdb retrieved this table from immuneACCESS and kept in-frame rearrangements only. Not all clones are present; in checked studies, unresolved V genes account for under half, and no reason is known for the remainder. D and trimming come from the DNA, and the V and J calls and clone size come from that table. The sample records around 89,000 clones, more than 75% of which are singletons. Roughly 14% of the sample comes from the top ten.

Overall results and qualifications from the work: After dendritic cell vaccination, a higher estimated pretreatment TIL content predicted longer time to progression and overall survival. No direct relationship between TCR clonality and survival was found, suggesting that a diverse polyclonal response may matter. The response model built on TCR overlap across three groups was characterized as speculative, with prospective validation still needed. The cohort was small and heterogeneous, few patients had complete blood and tumor sets, and even fewer had initial-recurrent tumor pairs.

Patients were selected for having adequate residual fresh-frozen tumor tissue and more than two years of available survival data. An isocitrate dehydrogenase mutation was not carried by any of the glioblastoma patients, although molecular status was otherwise variable. PBMC were collected before vaccination, two weeks after the third vaccination, and at tumor progression if tumor progression occurred. The Qiagen DNeasy Blood extraction Kit was used to extract genomic DNA. This clonotype was obtained from a human donor with glioblastoma. The chain uses TRBV5-1 and TRBJ2-7, with TRBD2 tentatively as D gene (7 bases match). The sample here was blood, taken before dendritic cell vaccination. CDR3 loop: CASSFRGGDEQYF. Read as DNA, the sequence is TGCGCCAGCAGCTTTCGAGGGGGGGACGAGCAGTACTTC.